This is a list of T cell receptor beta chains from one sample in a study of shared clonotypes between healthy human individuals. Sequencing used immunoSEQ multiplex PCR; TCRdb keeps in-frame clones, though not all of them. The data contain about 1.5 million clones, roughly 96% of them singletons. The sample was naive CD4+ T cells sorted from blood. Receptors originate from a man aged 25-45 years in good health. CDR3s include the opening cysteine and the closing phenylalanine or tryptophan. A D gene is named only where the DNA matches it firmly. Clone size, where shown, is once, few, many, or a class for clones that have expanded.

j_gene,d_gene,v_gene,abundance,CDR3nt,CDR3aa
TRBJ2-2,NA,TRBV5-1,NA,TGCGCCAGCAGCTTTCAGGGGCACACCGGGGAGCTGTTTTTT,CASSFQGHTGELFF
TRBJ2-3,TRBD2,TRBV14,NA,TGTGCCAGCAGCCAACGTCGACTAGCGGAGAGCACAGATACGCAGTATTTT,CASSQRRLAESTDTQYF
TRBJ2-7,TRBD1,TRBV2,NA,TGTGCCAGCATCGGAACGGGGACAGCCCAATCCTACGAGCAGTACTTC,CASIGTGTAQSYEQYF
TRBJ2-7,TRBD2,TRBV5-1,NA,TGCGCCAGCAGCGTTACTAGCGGAACCTACGAGCAGTACTTC,CASSVTSGTYEQYF
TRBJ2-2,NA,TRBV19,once,TGTGCCAGTAGCCCCGGGACAACCAGTGCGGACACCGGGGAGCTGTTTTTT,CASSPGTTSADTGELFF
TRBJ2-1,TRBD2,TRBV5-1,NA,TGCGCCAGCAGCTTGGCGACTAGCGCCTACAATGAGCAGTTCTTC,CASSLATSAYNEQFF
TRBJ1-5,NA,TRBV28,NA,TGTGCCAGCAAGGGGGGCGGACAGCCCCAGCATTTT,CASKGGGQPQHF
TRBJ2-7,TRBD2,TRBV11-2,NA,TGTGCCAGCAGCCAGAGTACTAGCGGGAGAAAAGGGGCCTACTACGAGCAGTACTTC,CASSQSTSGRKGAYYEQYF
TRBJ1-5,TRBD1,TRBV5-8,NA,TGTGCCAGCAGTAAGGACAGGGGAAGACAGCCCCAGCATTTT,CASSKDRGRQPQHF
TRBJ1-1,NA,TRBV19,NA,TGTGCCAGTAGTATGTTAGGTGTGAACACTGAAGCTTTCTTT,CASSMLGVNTEAFF